This T cell receptor (beta chain) came from a study of pediatric ulcerative colitis. On the study more broadly: Six to eight patients showed pancolitis and two showed left-sided colitis.

Some clones are missing from TCRdb's copy, which holds only in-frame ones; the method was immunoSEQ multiplex PCR. The sample holds 60,000 or so clones, around four fifths seen once. V lost 6 bases and J lost 5, with 16 bases in between. The CDR3 has 14 residues. Germline values: CDR1 MNHEY, CDR2 SMNVEV (reference sequence). This clonotype originated in a boy aged 5-17 years with moderate ulcerative colitis. The chain employs TRBV27 and TRBJ1-1; D is unresolved. Sequencing was carried out using blood. This CDR3 is CASSPVGRRTEAFF. In DNA, the CDR3 is TGTGCCAGCAGCCCCGTCGGGAGGCGGACTGAAGCTTTCTTT.